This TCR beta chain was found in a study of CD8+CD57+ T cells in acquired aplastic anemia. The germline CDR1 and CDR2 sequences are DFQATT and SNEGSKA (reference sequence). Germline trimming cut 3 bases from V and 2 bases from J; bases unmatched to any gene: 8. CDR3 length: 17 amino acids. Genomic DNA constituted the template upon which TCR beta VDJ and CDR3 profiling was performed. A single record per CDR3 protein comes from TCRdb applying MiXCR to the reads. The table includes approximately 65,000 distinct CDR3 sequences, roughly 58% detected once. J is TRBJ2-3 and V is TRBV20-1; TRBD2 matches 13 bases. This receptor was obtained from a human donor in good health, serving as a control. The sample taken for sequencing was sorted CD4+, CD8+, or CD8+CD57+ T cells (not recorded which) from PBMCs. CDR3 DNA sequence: TGCAGTGCTAGCCCCGGGACTAGCGGGACCTACACAGATACGCAGTATTTT. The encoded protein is CSASPGTSGTYTDTQYF.